This TCR beta chain derives from a study of control samples from healthy donors and cancer patients. Germline assignment: CDR1 SNHLY and CDR2 FYNNEI. The CDR3 consists of 16 residues. V was clipped by 4 bases and J by 0 bases, with 13 bases between them. Data came from immunoSEQ multiplex PCR; TCRdb stores just in-frame clones and leaves some out. Of some 130,000 clones listed, roughly 90% are singletons. V and J are TRBV2 and TRBJ1-5; possibly TRBD1 for D (6 bases). Source material: blood. This TCR was sampled from a woman in her 50s in good health. Here the CDR3 reads CASSVKDSYSNQPQHF. CDR3 DNA: TGTGCCAGCAGTGTAAAGGACAGTTATAGCAATCAGCCCCAGCATTTT.